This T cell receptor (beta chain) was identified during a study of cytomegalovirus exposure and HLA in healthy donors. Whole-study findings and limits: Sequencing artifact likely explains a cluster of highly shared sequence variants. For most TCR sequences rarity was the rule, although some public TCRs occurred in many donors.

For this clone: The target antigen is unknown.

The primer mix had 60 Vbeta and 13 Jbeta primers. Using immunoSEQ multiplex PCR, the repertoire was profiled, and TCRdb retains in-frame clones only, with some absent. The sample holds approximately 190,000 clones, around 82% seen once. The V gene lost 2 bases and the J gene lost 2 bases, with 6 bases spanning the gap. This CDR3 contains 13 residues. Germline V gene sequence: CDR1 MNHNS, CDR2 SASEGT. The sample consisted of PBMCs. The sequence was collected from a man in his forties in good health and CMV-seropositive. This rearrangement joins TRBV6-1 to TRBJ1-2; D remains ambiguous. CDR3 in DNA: TGTGCCAGCAGTGAAAGCTCCAACTATGGCTACACCTTC. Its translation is CASSESSNYGYTF.